What follows are 32 T cell receptor beta chains derived from one specimen sequenced in a study of CD8+ T cells in alopecia areata (dated by TCRdb to between 2018 and 2020). The library was generated by the immunoSEQ multiplex PCR assay. RNA was extracted from all samples and reverse transcribed into cDNA, which served as template for TCR sequencing. The immuneACCESS repertoire file appears here via TCRdb, limited to in-frame rearrangements. These files lack a portion of the clones; in checked studies, under half of the deficit traces to unresolved V genes, and the cause of the others is not known. This sample contains more than 90,000 clones, none of which is a singleton. Around 20% of the sample is held by the ten biggest clonotypes. The sequencing sample was made of lesional skin. Receptors originate from a C3H/HeJ mouse with alopecia areata. For this strain, the MHC haplotype is H2-k.

This clone has just a few counts. Gene names are mouse gene names. The sequence runs out 4 residues before the end of the CDR3; the remainder is reconstructed from the germline J gene. The sample holds other DNA sequences that translate to the same CDR3. This chain connects TRBV13-3 to TRBJ2-1; 7 bases line up with TRBD2. Germline loops: CDR1 NNHDY, CDR2 SYVADS. CDR3 length equals 14 residues. The J segment lost 2 bases and the V segment lost 4 bases, leaving 3 bases of the junction unmatched. The CDR3 bases that were read are TGTGCCAGCAGTCCGACTGGGTACTATGCT. Protein: CASSPTGYYA. The full CDR3 sequence reads CASSPTGYYAEQFF.

This clone was observed at least ten times. The gene names given are mouse names. The CDR3 is cut off 4 residues early in the read; its end comes from the germline J gene. The chain employs TRBV1 and TRBJ1-4, with 7 bases lining up with TRBD1. The trim removed 4 bases at V and 3 bases at J, leaving 5 bases unmatched. Germline CDR1 NSQYPW, CDR2 LRSPGD (reference sequence). The length of the CDR3 is 15 residues. The covered CDR3 bases are TGCACCTGCAGTGGCCGGGACAGACCCAACGAA. Protein product: CTCSGRDRPNE. The CDR3, in full, reads CTCSGRDRPNERLFF.

With respect to this clone: Genes and germline are mouse. The CDR3 is cut off 4 residues early in the read; its end comes from the germline J gene. The chain carries TRBV13-1 and TRBJ2-1; 8 bases match TRBD2. The CDR3 contains 15 residues. Unmatched junction bases numbered 5, after V lost 2 bases and J lost 4 bases. CDR1 and CDR2 from the germline V gene are NSHNY and SYGAGN. The part of the CDR3 DNA that was read is TGTGCCAGCAGTGAGTTGGGGGGGAGGTATGCT. As protein: CASSELGGRYA. The whole CDR3 sequence is CASSELGGRYAEQFF.

This clone was found a few times. TCRdb's protein does not match the DNA translation at residue 14; the protein provided is translated from the DNA. Each gene name is a mouse one. The read gets to within 3 residues of the CDR3 end, and the germline J gene fills in the rest. The chain has TRBV13-3 and TRBJ1-3; TRBD1 is a possible D gene (5 bases). Trimming stripped 5 bases from V and 0 bases from J, with 18 bases between. CDR1 is NNHDY, CDR2 SYVADS, per germline. CDR3 size: 17 residues. The CDR3 region is CASSPREGEFSGNTLYF. The covered CDR3 bases are TGTGCCAGCAGCCCCAGGGAGGGAGAATTTTCTGGAAATACG.

About this clone itself: Each gene name is a mouse one. The CDR3 here is CASSARDWGGNYAEQFF. CDR3 bases read: TGTGCCAGCAGTGCCAGGGACTGGGGGGGAAACTATGCT. The chain joins TRBV13-1 to TRBJ2-1; 13 nucleotides align to TRBD2. The CDR3 goes on 4 residues after the read ends, and that part is filled in from the germline J gene. The CDR3 length is 17 residues. The germline V gene encodes CDR1 NSHNY and CDR2 SYGAGN. Trimming took 3 bases from V and 1 from J; bases not matched to a gene: 4.

This clone was counted only a few times. Gene names and germline refer to mouse. Read sequence stops 4 residues before the CDR3 end, and the germline J gene provides the missing end. V and J are TRBV1 and TRBJ2-2, with TRBD2 matching 8 bases. The CDR3 is made up of 16 amino acids. With 0 bases clipped from V and 4 bases from J, the junction kept 4 bases outside the gene matches. Germline V gives CDR1 NSQYPW, CDR2 LRSPGD (reference sequence). Incomplete CDR3 DNA: TGCACCTGCAGTGCAGAAGGGGGGGGCGTCACCGGG. Amino acid sequence: CTCSAEGGGVTG. The full CDR3 protein is CTCSAEGGGVTGQLYF.

This clone appeared a few times. Genes here carry mouse names. The read terminates 4 residues ahead of where the CDR3 ends, so the germline J gene completes it. The genes are TRBV19 and TRBJ1-4, with unresolved D. The CDR3 contains 14 residues. CDR1 is FNHDT and CDR2 is SITEND in the germline V gene (reference sequence). Trimming stripped 2 bases from V and 4 bases from J, with 9 bases between. Incomplete CDR3 DNA: TGTGCCAGCAGTATCTTGTACAGCAACGAA. Its translation is CASSILYSNE. The CDR3 as a whole reads CASSILYSNERLFF.

Notes on this clone: The gene symbols are mouse symbols. The read comes to an end 4 residues before the CDR3 does, leaving the germline J gene to fill in the end. The chain links TRBV13-2 to TRBJ2-5; 10 bases fit TRBD2. CDR3 size: 16 residues. The germline CDR1 and CDR2 sequences are NNHNN and SYGAGS (reference sequence). The sequenced CDR3 bases are TGTGCCAGCGGTGATCCCCTGGGGGGGCGCGAAGAC. Amino acids: CASGDPLGGRED. The full CDR3 protein reads CASGDPLGGREDTQYF.

A few counts support this clone. The gene names here belong to mouse. The read ends 4 residues early relative to the CDR3; the germline J gene fills the gap. V and J are TRBV16 and TRBJ1-2; 7 nucleotides agree with TRBD1. The J segment lost 0 bases and the V segment lost 4 bases, leaving 2 bases of the junction unmatched. There are 14 residues in the CDR3. Germline V gene lookup returns CDR1 SGHSA and CDR2 FRNQAP. The covered CDR3 bases are TGTGCAAGCAGCTCCAGGGGGGCAAACTCC. Encoded protein: CASSSRGANS. The full-length CDR3 reads as CASSSRGANSDYTF.

In this sample, this clone turned up many times. TCRdb lists a protein that is different at residue 10 from the translated DNA; the protein given here uses the DNA translation. Any gene name here is a mouse gene name. The sequenced fragment ends 3 residues before the CDR3 boundary, so the rest is inferred from the germline J gene. J is TRBJ1-3 and V is TRBV1; D possibly corresponds to TRBD1 (6 bases). Germline V gives CDR1 NSQYPW, CDR2 LRSPGD (reference sequence). V lost 4 bases to trimming and J lost 3 bases, with 7 bases between them. The CDR3 length is 13 residues. The sequenced CDR3 bases are TGCACCTGCAGTGGGACAGATGGAAATACG. This codes for CTCSGTDGNT. Given in full, the CDR3 is CTCSGTDGNTLYF.

For this clone: Genes and germline are mouse. The sequenced fragment ends 4 residues before the CDR3 boundary, so the rest is inferred from the germline J gene. This rearrangement joins TRBV1 to TRBJ2-5, with 8 bases matching TRBD2. Per germline, CDR1 NSQYPW and CDR2 LRSPGD (reference sequence). The CDR3 runs 16 residues. CDR3 DNA (partial): TGCACCTGCAGTGCAGATAAGGGGGGGGGCGAAGAC. Residues: CTCSADKGGGED. The whole CDR3 reads CTCSADKGGGEDTQYF.

A word on this clone: The gene names here belong to mouse. The read terminates 4 residues ahead of where the CDR3 ends, so the germline J gene completes it. The rearrangement joins TRBV13-1 to TRBJ2-1, with D maybe TRBD1 (6 bases). Germline assignment: CDR1 NSHNY and CDR2 SYGAGN. This CDR3 comprises 14 residues. V lost 3 bases to trimming and J lost 3 bases, with 10 bases between them. Here the CDR3 reads CASSVGGPYAEQFF. Partial CDR3 DNA: TGTGCCAGCAGTGTAGGGGGTCCCTATGCT.

The table lists this clone with many counts. Gene and germline names: mouse. The CDR3 is cut off 4 residues early in the read; its end comes from the germline J gene. The rearrangement uses TRBV13-3 and TRBJ2-2; 8 bases fit TRBD2. Germline values: CDR1 NNHDY, CDR2 SYVADS. The CDR3 is made up of 16 amino acids. J lost 2 bases, V lost 3 bases, and 6 bases had no gene match. The CDR3 DNA, read in part, is TGTGCCAGCAGTGGGCCGGGACTGGACAACACCGGG. Amino acids: CASSGPGLDNTG. The whole CDR3 is CASSGPGLDNTGQLYF. Looking up the rest from reference TRBV13-3 and TRBJ2-2 gives the full variable domain: EAAVTQSPRSKVAVTGGKVTLSCHQTNNHDYMYWYRQDTGHGLRLIHYSYVADSTEKGDIPDGYKASRPSQENFSLILELASLSQTAVYFCASSGPGLDNTGQLYFGEGSKLTVL.

There are a few counts of this clone. Any gene name here is a mouse gene name. The CDR3 end lies 4 residues beyond the end of the read and is filled in from the germline J gene. The J gene is TRBJ2-2, the V gene TRBV13-3; 9 bases fit TRBD1. This CDR3 comprises 16 residues. Trimming removed 2 bases from V and 3 bases from J; junction bases left unmatched: 5. Germline CDR1 and CDR2: NNHDY and SYVADS. CDR3 DNA (partial): TGTGCCAGCAGTGACTACAGGGGGCTGGACACCGGG. It yields the protein CASSDYRGLDTG. The entire CDR3 is CASSDYRGLDTGQLYF.

This clone appeared a few times. At residue 12, TCRdb's protein is not the same as the translated DNA, so the protein here was read from the DNA. Gene names denote mouse genes. The read falls 3 residues short of the CDR3 end, and the missing part is taken from the germline J gene. This rearrangement joins TRBV19 to TRBJ1-3; 7 nucleotides line up with TRBD1. Germline-derived CDR1 and CDR2 are FNHDT and SITEND (reference sequence). Trimming took 1 base from V and 4 from J; bases not matched to a gene: 5. CDR3 length: 15 amino acids. Incomplete CDR3 DNA: TGTGCCAGCAGTATATGGCACAGGGGAGGAAATACG. Its translation is CASSIWHRGGNT. The entire CDR3 protein reads CASSIWHRGGNTLYF.

To note about this clone: All gene names here are mouse names. The CDR3 is cut off 4 residues early in the read; its end comes from the germline J gene. The rearrangement uses TRBV1 and TRBJ2-7, with 13 positions matching TRBD2. Losses at the gene ends were 4 bases for V and 0 bases for J; bases not matched to a gene: 3. The CDR3 consists of 16 residues. Germline loops: CDR1 NSQYPW, CDR2 LRSPGD (reference sequence). CDR3 DNA, as far as it was read: TGCACCTGCAGTGGGGACTGGGGGGGGATCTCCTAT. Translating gives CTCSGDWGGISY. The whole CDR3 region reads CTCSGDWGGISYEQYF.

This clone was picked up many times. Any gene name here is a mouse gene name. Coverage ceases 4 residues before the CDR3 finishes, and the germline J gene fills in the end. The chain uses TRBV13-3 and TRBJ2-5; 9 bases agree with TRBD1. Germline CDR1 NNHDY, CDR2 SYVADS. The CDR3 sequence is 13 residues long. CDR3 loop: CASRGQGGDTQYF. The covered CDR3 bases are TGTGCCAGCAGGGGACAGGGCGGAGAC.

This clone was counted between two and nine times. Gene names refer to mouse genes. The CDR3 goes on 4 residues after the read ends, and that part is filled in from the germline J gene. Additional DNA sequences in this sample encode the identical CDR3. The J gene is TRBJ2-7, the V gene TRBV19; D is uncertain. This CDR3 has 14 amino acids. The V and J ends lost 0 bases and 0 bases respectively, with 7 bases between them. CDR1 FNHDT and CDR2 SITEND come from the germline V gene (reference sequence). The CDR3 bases that were read are TGTGCCAGCAGTATAGATCTGTCCTCCTAT. This codes for CASSIDLSSY. The whole CDR3 protein reads CASSIDLSSYEQYF.

About this clone itself: Genes and germline are mouse. The CDR3 end falls 4 residues outside the read, so it is completed with the germline J gene. The chain employs TRBV12-2 and TRBJ2-1, with 9 bases aligning to TRBD1. The CDR3 has 11 amino acids. Germline loops: CDR1 SGHLS, CDR2 HYDKME. The DNA read from the CDR3 is TGTGCCATCGGACAGGGGGCT. It codes for CAIGQGA. The full CDR3 protein reads CAIGQGAEQFF.

Points on this clone: Gene names are the mouse ones. From the germline J gene comes the end of the CDR3, since the read stops 4 residues before it. V and J are TRBV17 and TRBJ2-5; TRBD2 agrees at 10 bases. Germline CDR1 MNHDT, CDR2 YYDKIL. V was clipped by 5 bases and J by 3 bases; unmatched bases: 2. This CDR3 is built from 14 residues. The CDR3 sequence: CASSDWGDQDTQYF. Partial CDR3 DNA: TGTGCTAGCAGTGACTGGGGGGATCAAGAC.

This clone was detected only a few times. The gene names given are mouse names. The read comes to an end 4 residues before the CDR3 does, leaving the germline J gene to fill in the end. V and J are TRBV17 and TRBJ1-1, with 7 bases that match TRBD1. The CDR3 has 13 residues. Germline assignment: CDR1 MNHDT and CDR2 YYDKIL. Trimming cost V 5 bases and J 3 bases; bases outside gene matches: 3. The CDR3 bases that were read are TGTGCTAGCAGTTCCGGGACAGACACA. Its translation: CASSSGTDT. The complete CDR3 reads CASSSGTDTEVFF.

This clone appeared a few times. Gene names are the mouse ones. The read falls 4 residues short of the CDR3 end, and the missing part is taken from the germline J gene. The rearrangement uses TRBV13-3 and TRBJ1-1, with TRBD1 matching over 7 bases. Germline V CDR1 and CDR2: NNHDY, SYVADS. The CDR3 length is 14 residues. V lost 0 bases, J lost 4 bases, and 3 bases stayed unmatched. Here the CDR3 reads CASSDEQGRTEVFF. The sequenced CDR3 bases are TGTGCCAGCAGTGATGAACAGGGGCGCACA.

This clone was counted between two and nine times. Genes here carry mouse names. Read sequence stops 4 residues before the CDR3 end, and the germline J gene provides the missing end. This chain links TRBV13-3 with TRBJ2-5, with D unresolved. The germline V gene encodes CDR1 NNHDY and CDR2 SYVADS. There are 13 residues in the CDR3. Trimming took off 2 bases at V and 1 base at J, with 5 bases between the two ends. CDR3 sequence reads: CASSEDYQDTQYF. The sequenced CDR3 bases are TGTGCCAGCAGTGAAGACTACCAAGAC. The full variable domain, completed using reference TRBV13-3 and TRBJ2-5, is EAAVTQSPRSKVAVTGGKVTLSCHQTNNHDYMYWYRQDTGHGLRLIHYSYVADSTEKGDIPDGYKASRPSQENFSLILELASLSQTAVYFCASSEDYQDTQYFGPGTRLLVL.

Concerning this clone: All gene names here are mouse names. The sequence runs out 4 residues before the end of the CDR3; the remainder is reconstructed from the germline J gene. This chain connects TRBV13-3 to TRBJ2-7; D may be TRBD2 (5 bases). Germline assignment: CDR1 NNHDY and CDR2 SYVADS. The CDR3 is 13 amino acids. The sequenced CDR3 bases are TGTGCCAGCAGTGAGAGGGCTGGGTAT. Amino acids: CASSERAGY. The entire CDR3 protein reads CASSERAGYEQYF.

This clone was counted ten times or more. Gene names are the mouse ones. The read stops 4 residues short of the end of the CDR3; the missing end is completed from the germline J gene. The genes are TRBV13-3 and TRBJ2-3, with 8 positions matching TRBD1. Trimming took 1 base from V and 4 from J; bases not matched to a gene: 5. CDR3 length: 15 amino acids. Per germline, CDR1 NNHDY and CDR2 SYVADS. CDR3: CASSDKAGGSETLYF. The covered CDR3 bases are TGTGCCAGCAGTGATAAAGCAGGGGGCTCAGAA.

In its sample, this clone was seen a few times. Gene names follow the mouse nomenclature. The read comes to an end 4 residues before the CDR3 does, leaving the germline J gene to fill in the end. The rearrangement links TRBV14 to TRBJ2-3, with unresolved D. Germline CDR1 is SGHDT and CDR2 is FRDEAV. This CDR3 is built from 13 residues. Trimming took 4 bases from V and 3 from J, leaving 9 bases between them. The CDR3 here is CASSPGRAETLYF. The CDR3 DNA, read in part, is TGTGCCAGCAGTCCCGGCAGGGCAGAA. Variable domain in full (rest from reference TRBV14 and TRBJ2-3): EAGVTQSPRYAVLQEGQAVSFWCDPISGHDTLYWYQQPRDQGPQLLVYFRDEAVIDNSQLPSDRFSAVRPKGTNSTLKIQSAKQGDTATYLCASSPGRAETLYFGSGTRLTVL.

This clone was counted a few times. Gene labels here are mouse ones. The CDR3 is cut off 4 residues early in the read; its end comes from the germline J gene. The chain has TRBV19 and TRBJ1-2; 8 bases fit TRBD1. The J segment lost 4 bases and the V segment lost 4 bases, leaving 3 bases of the junction unmatched. Germline V gene data show CDR1 as FNHDT and CDR2 as SITEND (reference sequence). The CDR3 length is 13 residues. CDR3 DNA, as far as it was read: TGTGCCAGCAGTCCCGACAGGGGCTCC. This codes for CASSPDRGS. The CDR3 in its entirety is CASSPDRGSDYTF.

The table lists this clone with a few counts. Mouse gene names apply. The CDR3 end falls 4 residues outside the read, so it is completed with the germline J gene. The chain uses TRBV13-3 and TRBJ2-3; D possibly corresponds to TRBD1 (5 bases). The germline V gene has CDR1 NNHDY and CDR2 SYVADS. V lost 1 base, J lost 0 bases, and 12 bases lay in between. The CDR3 covers 16 residues. The CDR3 protein is CASSDMVRGSAETLYF. The CDR3 DNA, read in part, is TGTGCCAGCAGTGATATGGTGAGGGGTAGTGCAGAA.

As concerns this clone: TCRdb's protein does not match the DNA translation at residue 9; the protein provided is translated from the DNA. Gene names denote mouse genes. Read coverage stops 3 residues before the CDR3 terminus; the germline J gene supplies the remainder. The rearrangement links TRBV13-3 to TRBJ1-3; D is possibly TRBD1 (6 bases). V dropped 7 bases and J dropped 8 bases, with 13 bases sitting between them. Germline V gene lookup returns CDR1 NNHDY and CDR2 SYVADS. CDR3 length: 12 amino acids. The sequenced part of the CDR3 DNA is TGTGCCAGCGGTCAGGGGAGGGATACG. Translating it yields CASGQGRDT. The full CDR3 sequence reads CASGQGRDTLYF.

Note on this clone: Translating the DNA gives a protein that differs from the TCRdb entry at residue 12; the protein shown here is that DNA translation. The genes are named according to mouse. The read stops 3 residues short of the end of the CDR3; the missing end is completed from the germline J gene. The chain is built from TRBV13-1 and TRBJ1-3; TRBD1 matches 7 bases. Per germline, CDR1 NSHNY and CDR2 SYGAGN. CDR3 length: 15 amino acids. The V segment lost 6 bases and the J segment 0 bases; nucleotides outside the gene matches: 6. The covered CDR3 bases are TGTGCCAGCACCAGGGACAGAAATTCTGGAAATACG. The encoded protein is CASTRDRNSGNT. The whole CDR3 sequence is CASTRDRNSGNTLYF.

The table lists this clone with a few counts. Gene names and germline match the mouse. Incomplete CDR3 DNA: TGTGCTAGCAGTTCCGGGACAGCCTAT. It is translated as CASSSGTAY. The entire CDR3 protein reads CASSSGTAYEQYF. The chain couples TRBV29 to TRBJ2-7; 7 bases agree with TRBD1. The read terminates 4 residues ahead of where the CDR3 ends, so the germline J gene completes it. V dropped 4 bases and J dropped 2; count of bases not matched to a gene: 2. The germline gives CDR1 MSHET, CDR2 SYDVDS. CDR3 length equals 13 residues.

This clone was counted only a few times. The listed genes are named as in mouse. The CDR3 is cut off 4 residues early in the read; its end comes from the germline J gene. This CDR3 is also generated by other DNA sequences in the sample. The chain recombines TRBV13-1 with TRBJ2-1; perhaps TRBD1 as D (6 bases). This CDR3 has 12 residues. V dropped 5 bases and J dropped 6 bases, with 9 bases sitting between them. CDR1 is NSHNY and CDR2 is SYGAGN in the germline V gene. CDR3 in amino acids: CASRDRGAEQFF. The part of the CDR3 DNA that was read is TGTGCCAGCAGGGACAGAGGTGCT.